These 21 T cell receptor beta chains were sequenced from one sample in a study of blood T cell repertoires in COVID-19. Method: immunoSEQ multiplex PCR; TCRdb's copy keeps in-frame clones and lacks some. The sample lists roughly 84,000 clones, 60% to 80% occurring once. Sequencing was carried out using peripheral blood. The receptors come from a woman in her forties or fifties with acute or convalescent COVID-19.

This clone was seen only a few times. The chain links TRBV5-1 to TRBJ2-3; TRBD2 matches at 8 bases. Germline assignment: CDR1 SGHRS and CDR2 YFSETQ. This CDR3 comprises 14 residues. V lost 0 bases and J lost 4; bases outside the gene matches: 1. The CDR3 region is CASSLAGLADTQYF. CDR3 DNA: TGCGCCAGCAGCTTGGCGGGACTAGCAGATACGCAGTATTTT. Full variable domain (outside the CDR3, taken from reference TRBV5-1 and TRBJ2-3): KAGVTQTPRYLIKTRGQQVTLSCSPISGHRSVSWYQQTPGQGLQFLFEYFSETQRNKGNFPGRFSGRQFSNSRSEMNVSTLELGDSALYLCASSLAGLADTQYFGPGTRLTVL.

V and J are TRBV5-1 and TRBJ1-4; 8 bases fit TRBD1. Germline V lookup: CDR1 SGHRS, CDR2 YFSETQ. Trimming at V came to 4 bases and at J to 4 bases, leaving 6 bases not matched to a gene. The CDR3 totals 15 residues. The CDR3 bases are TGCGCCAGCAGCGTCCAGGGGGCGAGTAATGAAAAACTGTTTTTT. As protein: CASSVQGASNEKLFF.

The chain recombines TRBV7-2 with TRBJ2-7; D unclear. Germline loops: CDR1 SGHTA, CDR2 FQGNSA. The CDR3 runs to 11 residues. V was shortened by 4 bases and J by 4 bases, with 5 bases between the two germline ends. CDR3 DNA: TGTGCCAGCAGCTCAGATTACGAGCAGTACTTC. It specifies CASSSDYEQYF.

This clone was counted a few times. The V call is TRBV19, the J call TRBJ1-1, with D possibly matching TRBD1 (6 bases). The CDR3 consists of 14 residues. The germline V gene has CDR1 LNHDA and CDR2 SQIVND (reference sequence). Trimming removed 6 bases at V and 4 bases at J, with 15 bases between. The DNA of the CDR3 is TGTGCCAGTAGCAACAGGGTGGTCGGCACTGAAGCTTTCTTT. Translated, it gives CASSNRVVGTEAFF.

The V gene is TRBV2, the J gene TRBJ1-6; D not certain. CDR1 SNHLY and CDR2 FYNNEI come from the germline V gene. The CDR3 consists of 14 residues. V lost 9 bases, J lost 0 bases, and 9 bases lay in between. CDR3 sequence reads: CASGRDSYNSPLHF. In DNA, the CDR3 is TGTGCCAGTGGGAGGGACTCCTATAATTCACCCCTCCACTTT. Based on the CDR3 plus reference TRBV2 and TRBJ1-6, the full variable domain is EPEVTQTPSHQVTQMGQEVILRCVPISNHLYFYWYRQILGQKVEFLVSFYNNEISEKSEIFDDQFSVERPDGSNFTLKIRSTKLEDSAMYFCASGRDSYNSPLHFGNGTRLTVT.

The chain carries TRBV7-2 and TRBJ1-1; TRBD1 might be the D (6 bases). The CDR3 consists of 14 residues. The ends were cut back, 2 bases at V and 4 bases at J, with 11 bases in the middle. CDR1 is SGHTA, CDR2 FQGNSA, per germline. The CDR3 loop reads CASSLRTVSTEAFF. Here the CDR3 DNA reads TGTGCCAGCAGCTTAAGGACAGTCTCCACTGAAGCTTTCTTT.

The chain carries TRBV7-2 and TRBJ2-3, with 9 positions matching TRBD1. The CDR3 totals 16 residues. Germline-derived CDR1 and CDR2 are SGHTA and FQGNSA. V lost 5 bases to trimming and J lost 2 bases; unmatched junction nucleotides: 8. The CDR3 loop reads CASSPGTGLNTDTQYF. CDR3 DNA: TGTGCCAGCAGCCCGGGGACAGGGCTTAACACAGATACGCAGTATTTT.

The chain carries TRBV7-9 and TRBJ1-1, with D possibly TRBD1 on 6 matching bases. Trimming removed 8 bases from V and 0 bases from J, with 13 bases in between. Germline values: CDR1 SEHNR, CDR2 FQNEAQ (reference sequence). The CDR3 has 14 amino acids. CDR3 residues: CASQPTGMNTEAFF. CDR3 in DNA: TGTGCCAGCCAACCGACAGGCATGAACACTGAAGCTTTCTTT. Using reference TRBV7-9 and TRBJ1-1 for the parts outside the CDR3, the full variable domain is DTGVSQNPRHKITKRGQNVTFRCDPISEHNRLYWYRQTLGQGPEFLTYFQNEAQLEKSRLLSDRFSAERPKGSFSTLEIQRTEQGDSAMYLCASQPTGMNTEAFFGQGTRLTVV.

This clone was observed a single time. In nucleotides, the CDR3 is TGTGCCAGCAGCGGAACTAGCGGGGGCCTCCAAGAGACCCAGTACTTC. This encodes CASSGTSGGLQETQYF. The V call is TRBV5-6, the J call TRBJ2-5, with 11 bases matching TRBD2. Germline V CDR1 and CDR2: SGHDT, YYEEEE. The CDR3 extends over 16 amino acids. With V trimmed by 4 bases and J by 1 base, 6 bases remained unmatched.

CDR3 sequence reads: CASSFGSNYQPQHF. The CDR3 DNA sequence: TGTGCCAGCAGCTTCGGGAGCAATTATCAGCCCCAGCATTTT. The rearrangement joins TRBV6-2 or TRBV6-3 to TRBJ1-5, with D unresolved. CDR1 is MNHEY, CDR2 SVGEGT, per germline. There are 14 residues in the CDR3. V was cut by 6 bases and J by 5 bases, with 14 bases left in between.

This clone showed up just a few times. This sequence joins TRBV5-1 and TRBJ2-2; D gene ambiguous. V was pared by 1 base and J by 5 bases, with 6 bases between. The CDR3 covers 13 residues. Germline loops: CDR1 SGHRS, CDR2 YFSETQ. The CDR3 DNA follows: TGCGCCAGCAGCTTGAGCGTGACCGGGGAGCTGTTTTTT. Translation gives CASSLSVTGELFF. Filled out from reference TRBV5-1 and TRBJ2-2, the complete variable domain reads KAGVTQTPRYLIKTRGQQVTLSCSPISGHRSVSWYQQTPGQGLQFLFEYFSETQRNKGNFPGRFSGRQFSNSRSEMNVSTLELGDSALYLCASSLSVTGELFFGEGSRLTVL.

The chain carries TRBV19 and TRBJ2-7; 8 nucleotides align to TRBD1. CDR3 length equals 13 residues. The germline CDR1 and CDR2 sequences are LNHDA and SQIVND (reference sequence). With 3 bases clipped from V and 5 bases from J, the junction kept 3 bases outside the gene matches. The CDR3 sequence is CASSMTGANEQYF. CDR3 bases: TGTGCCAGTAGTATGACAGGGGCCAACGAGCAGTACTTC. Based on the CDR3 plus reference TRBV19 and TRBJ2-7, the full variable domain is DGGITQSPKYLFRKEGQNVTLSCEQNLNHDAMYWYRQDPGQGLRLIYYSQIVNDFQKGDIAEGYSVSREKKESFPLTVTSAQKNPTAFYLCASSMTGANEQYFGPGTRLTVT.

Comments on this clone: Its ends do not fully match the called genes, so a read error is possible. The genes are TRBV7-2 and TRBJ2-7, with TRBD2 matching over 12 bases. The CDR3 contains 13 residues. Germline V gene lookup returns CDR1 SGHTA and CDR2 FQGNSA. The DNA of the CDR3 is TGTGCCAGCAGCTTCCGGACTAGCGGGGCGGTTCTTTTC. Translating gives CASSFRTSGAVLF.

The rearrangement joins TRBV6-6 to TRBJ1-5; TRBD1 matches at 7 bases. This CDR3 is 14 amino acids long. Germline CDR1 is MNHNY and CDR2 is SVGAGI (reference sequence). Trimming cost V 6 bases and J 4 bases; bases outside gene matches: 6. Here the CDR3 DNA reads TGTGCCAGCAGCCCGCCAGGGGGAAATCAGCCCCAGCATTTT. This translates into CASSPPGGNQPQHF.

The chain couples TRBV9 to TRBJ1-2; D possibly corresponds to TRBD1 (6 bases). The CDR3 spans 14 residues. The V gene's germline CDR1 is SGDLS and CDR2 YYNGEE. Trimming removed 1 base at V and 7 bases at J, with 14 bases between. The CDR3 loop reads CASSVLSGAVGYTF. CDR3 nucleotides: TGTGCCAGCAGCGTATTATCAGGGGCCGTTGGCTACACCTTC.

This chain links TRBV9 with TRBJ2-1; 8 bases map to TRBD1. The CDR3 is 18 amino acids. Germline assignment: CDR1 SGDLS and CDR2 YYNGEE. V shed 0 bases, J shed 8 bases, and the junction held 16 bases outside the gene matches. Here the CDR3 reads CASSVGPLGSLGQDEQFF. The CDR3 DNA sequence: TGTGCCAGCAGCGTAGGGCCGTTAGGGTCTTTGGGACAGGATGAGCAGTTCTTC.

The chain uses TRBV28 and TRBJ2-5, with 7 bases that match TRBD2. Germline CDR1 MDHEN, CDR2 SYDVKM. CDR3 length: 14 residues. The trim removed 7 bases at V and 0 bases at J, leaving 5 bases unmatched. The CDR3 DNA sequence: TGTGCCAGCATTGGGAGGGTGTACCAAGAGACCCAGTACTTC. Amino acid sequence: CASIGRVYQETQYF.

This clone came up a few times. The chain joins TRBV5-1 to TRBJ1-2; D is undetermined. The CDR3 spans 12 residues. Germline V gene lookup returns CDR1 SGHRS and CDR2 YFSETQ. Between the trimmed V and J ends, which lost 3 bases and 0 bases, there was a span of 3 bases. CDR3 region: CASSSTNYGYTF. The CDR3 bases are TGCGCCAGCAGCTCAACTAACTATGGCTACACCTTC.

This sequence joins TRBV3-1 (or the pseudogene TRBV3-2) and TRBJ1-6; the match to TRBD1 covers 9 bases. This CDR3 has 14 residues. V lost 6 bases and J lost 7; bases outside the gene matches: 4. CDR1 and CDR2 (germline): LGHDT, YNNKEL (reference sequence). The CDR3 nucleotides are TGTGCCAGCAGTCTAACAGGGGGCAATTCACCCCTCCACTTT. It specifies CASSLTGGNSPLHF.

The chain is built from TRBV4-1 and TRBJ1-5, with a tentative D call TRBD1 (6 bases). CDR3 length: 13 residues. V lost 5 bases and J lost 7, with 12 bases in between. The germline V gene encodes CDR1 MGHRA and CDR2 YSYEKL. As DNA, the CDR3 is TGCGCCAGCAGCTGGGACATTTGGCAGCCCCAGCATTTT. Its protein product is CASSWDIWQPQHF.

This clone was detected once. The chain is built from TRBV30 and TRBJ1-5, with a possible D match to TRBD1 (5 bases). The CDR3 is 15 residues long. V was trimmed by 2 bases and J by 5 bases, leaving 16 bases between them. The V gene's germline CDR1 is GTSNPN and CDR2 SVGIG (reference sequence). The CDR3 here is CAWSPRGGFHQPQHF. Here the CDR3 DNA reads TGTGCCTGGAGTCCACGGGGGGGTTTTCATCAGCCCCAGCATTTT. The full variable domain, in which reference TRBV30 and TRBJ1-5 provide the parts outside the CDR3, is SQTIHQWPATLVQPVGSPLSLECTVEGTSNPNLYWYRQAAGRGLQLLFYSVGIGQISSEVPQNLSASRPQDRQFILSSKKLLLSDSGFYLCAWSPRGGFHQPQHFGDGTRLSIL.